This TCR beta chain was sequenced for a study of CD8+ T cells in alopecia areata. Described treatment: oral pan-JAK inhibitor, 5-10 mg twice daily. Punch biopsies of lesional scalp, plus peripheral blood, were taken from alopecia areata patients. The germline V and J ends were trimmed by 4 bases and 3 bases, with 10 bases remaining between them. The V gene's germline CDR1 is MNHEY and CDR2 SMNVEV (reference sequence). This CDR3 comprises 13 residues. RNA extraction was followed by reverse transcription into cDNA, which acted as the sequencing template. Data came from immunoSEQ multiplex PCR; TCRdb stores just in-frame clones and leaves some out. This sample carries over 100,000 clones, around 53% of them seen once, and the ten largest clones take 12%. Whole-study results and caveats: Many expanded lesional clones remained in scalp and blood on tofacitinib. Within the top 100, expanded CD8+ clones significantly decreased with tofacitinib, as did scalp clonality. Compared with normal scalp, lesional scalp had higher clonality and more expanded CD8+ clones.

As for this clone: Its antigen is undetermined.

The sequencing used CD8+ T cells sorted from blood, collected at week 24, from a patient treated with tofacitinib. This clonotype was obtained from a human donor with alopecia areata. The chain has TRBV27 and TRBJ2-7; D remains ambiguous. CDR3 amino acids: CASSSSYHYEQYF. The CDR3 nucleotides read TGTGCCAGCAGTTCGTCGTACCACTACGAGCAGTACTTC.